There are a few counts of the clone carrying this T cell receptor (beta chain). Its specificity is unknown. TCR alpha and TCR beta cDNA libraries carrying sample barcodes and UMIs came from 5'RACE with constant-segment primers. TCRdb used MiXCR to reprocess the 5' RACE reads, holding one entry per CDR3 protein. The data hold hundreds of thousands of distinct CDR3 sequences, with around 15% observed a single time. The data derive from a study of T-cell memory formation after mild COVID-19. Regarding the study as a whole: Cross-reactive memory seemingly joined, as some responding clones were found in pre-infection memory.

Trimming removed 1 base at V and 3 bases at J, with 11 bases between. CDR1 is SGHRS and CDR2 is YFSETQ in the germline V gene. The length of the CDR3 is 15 residues. The specimen was PBMCs or a T cell subset sorted from them (not recorded which). The chain recombines TRBV5-1 with TRBJ1-5; possible D gene TRBD1, 5 bases. This sequence originates from an adult woman who had mild COVID-19 (a few samples of this study predate the infection). Cell type and time point are not known. The CDR3 spells CASSLSGLPNQPQHF. DNA of the CDR3: TGCGCCAGCAGCTTGTCAGGGTTACCCAATCAGCCCCAGCATTTT.